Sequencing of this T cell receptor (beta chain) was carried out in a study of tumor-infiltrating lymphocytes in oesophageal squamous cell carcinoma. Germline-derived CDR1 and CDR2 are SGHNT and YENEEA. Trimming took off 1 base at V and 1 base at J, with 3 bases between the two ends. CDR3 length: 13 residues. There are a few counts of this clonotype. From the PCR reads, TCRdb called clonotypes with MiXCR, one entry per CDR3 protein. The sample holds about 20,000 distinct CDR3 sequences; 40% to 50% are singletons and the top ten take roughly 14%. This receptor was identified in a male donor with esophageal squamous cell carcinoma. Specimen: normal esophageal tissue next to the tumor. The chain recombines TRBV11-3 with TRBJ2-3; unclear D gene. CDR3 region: CASSLVRTDTQYF. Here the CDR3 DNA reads TGTGCCAGCAGCTTAGTTCGCACAGATACGCAGTATTTT. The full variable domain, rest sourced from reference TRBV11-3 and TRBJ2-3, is EAGVVQSPRYKIIEKKQPVAFWCNPISGHNTLYWYLQNLGQGPELLIRYENEEAVDDSQLPKDRFSAERLKGVDSTLKIQPAELGDSAVYLCASSLVRTDTQYFGPGTRLTVL.